The next 21 T cell receptor beta chains were all read from a single sample in a study of blood T cell repertoires in COVID-19. Clones were sequenced by immunoSEQ multiplex PCR, and TCRdb holds only the in-frame ones, with some missing. The data contain 250,000 to 350,000 clones, 89% of them seen just once; the ten biggest clones take up under 15%. The sample consisted of peripheral blood. The origin of the receptors is a woman aged 60-70 years with acute or convalescent COVID-19.

This chain joins TRBV5-1 and TRBJ2-2, with 9 positions matching TRBD2. Germline assignment: CDR1 SGHRS and CDR2 YFSETQ. The CDR3 length is 14 residues. V lost 8 bases, J lost 5 bases, and 7 bases stayed unmatched. The CDR3 DNA reads TGCGCCAGTGATAGCGGGAGAGGGACCGGGGAGCTGTTTTTT. Translation gives CASDSGRGTGELFF. Combining the CDR3 with reference TRBV5-1 and TRBJ2-2 gives the whole variable domain KAGVTQTPRYLIKTRGQQVTLSCSPISGHRSVSWYQQTPGQGLQFLFEYFSETQRNKGNFPGRFSGRQFSNSRSEMNVSTLELGDSALYLCASDSGRGTGELFFGEGSRLTVL.

J is TRBJ2-7 and V is TRBV29-1; 7 bases match TRBD1. This CDR3 spans 13 amino acids. V was clipped by 6 bases and J by 2 bases; unmatched bases: 7. Germline values: CDR1 SQVTM, CDR2 ANQGSEA. The CDR3 DNA sequence: TGCAGCGTCAGGGACAGACCAACCTACGAGCAGTACTTC. This encodes CSVRDRPTYEQYF.

This chain connects TRBV6-5 to TRBJ2-1; 11 bases fit TRBD2. Germline CDR1 is MNHEY and CDR2 is SVGAGI. Trimming cost V 7 bases and J 7 bases; bases outside gene matches: 6. The CDR3 sequence is 14 residues long. The CDR3 bases are TGTGCCAGCATTTTAGCGGGAGGGCCGAATGAGCAGTTCTTC. This sequence encodes CASILAGGPNEQFF.

The chain joins TRBV9 to TRBJ1-2; 9 bases line up with TRBD1. The CDR3 contains 14 residues. CDR1 and CDR2 from the germline V gene are SGDLS and YYNGEE. The V and J ends lost 0 bases and 5 bases, in that order; junction bases with no gene match: 2. The CDR3 DNA follows: TGTGCCAGCAGCGTAGGGGACAGGGTGTATGGCTACACCTTC. It encodes CASSVGDRVYGYTF.

This chain connects TRBV7-2 to TRBJ1-2; 8 nucleotides align to TRBD1. This CDR3 is built from 14 residues. V trimming: 5 bases; J trimming: 7 bases; junction bases outside the gene matches: 9. The germline CDR1 and CDR2 sequences are SGHTA and FQGNSA. The CDR3 DNA sequence: TGTGCCAGCAGCGTTAATCAGGGGGCGGGTGGCTACACCTTC. This codes for CASSVNQGAGGYTF.

CDR3 residues: CASRSRGFYNSPLHF. The CDR3 region has the DNA TGTGCAAGTCGCTCTAGAGGGTTCTATAATTCACCCCTCCACTTT. The chain carries TRBV12-2 and TRBJ1-6. TRBV12-2 represents a pseudogene. The CDR3 loop spans 15 amino acids.

The chain carries TRBV18 and TRBJ1-5; D is uncertain. Per germline, CDR1 KGHSH and CDR2 LQKENI. V was pared by 4 bases and J by 6 bases, with 13 bases between. The length of the CDR3 is 14 residues. CDR3 sequence reads: CASSQQSTFQPQHF. CDR3 in DNA: TGTGCCAGCTCACAACAGAGCACATTTCAGCCCCAGCATTTT. Full variable domain (remainder filled in from reference TRBV18 and TRBJ1-5): NAGVMQNPRHLVRRRGQEARLRCSPMKGHSHVYWYRQLPEEGLKFMVYLQKENIIDESGMPKERFSAEFPKEGPSILRIQQVVRGDSAAYFCASSQQSTFQPQHFGDGTRLSIL.

This clone was recorded only once. The chain employs TRBV28 and TRBJ1-2, with 8 positions matching TRBD1. Trimming at V came to 5 bases and at J to 3 bases, leaving 14 bases not matched to a gene. Germline-derived CDR1 and CDR2 are MDHEN and SYDVKM. This CDR3 has 17 amino acids. For the CDR3, the DNA is TGTGCCAGCAGTCCAAGGACAGGGCGGAGAGTGGACTATGGCTACACCTTC. Translated: CASSPRTGRRVDYGYTF.

The CDR3 DNA sequence: TGTGCCAGCAGCCCTACAGGGAACTCTGGAAACACCATATATTTT. It is translated as CASSPTGNSGNTIYF. The chain couples TRBV11-3 to TRBJ1-3, with D perhaps matching TRBD1 (6 bases). Trimming took off 5 bases at V and 0 bases at J, with 11 bases between the two ends. The CDR3 totals 15 residues. Germline V CDR1 and CDR2: SGHNT, YENEEA.

The chain recombines TRBV5-1 with TRBJ2-1; D remains unclear. This CDR3 region has 15 residues. Germline V gene lookup returns CDR1 SGHRS and CDR2 YFSETQ. V was trimmed by 4 bases and J by 4 bases, leaving 15 bases between them. Written as DNA, the CDR3 is TGCGCCAGCAGCCCGCGACTCTCCCCTTACAATGAGCAGTTCTTC. It yields the protein CASSPRLSPYNEQFF.

V is TRBV7-2 and J is TRBJ1-2, with D unresolved. This CDR3 has 14 residues. Germline-derived CDR1 and CDR2 are SGHTA and FQGNSA. V shed 0 bases and J shed 4 bases, with 9 bases lying between them. CDR3 coding DNA: TGTGCCAGCAGCTTAGCAGAGGTACTCTATGGCTACACCTTC. Translated: CASSLAEVLYGYTF.

This clone was counted once. The CDR3 sequence is CASSLALRSFSNQPQHF. The CDR3 region has the DNA TGTGCCAGCAGCTTAGCGCTAAGGAGTTTTAGCAATCAGCCCCAGCATTTT. The rearrangement joins TRBV7-6 to TRBJ1-5; D not resolved. The CDR3 runs to 17 residues. Germline values: CDR1 SGHVS, CDR2 FNYEAQ. V shed 0 bases and J shed 0 bases, with 12 bases lying between them.

In DNA, the CDR3 is TGTGCCAGCAGCGGGCCGGGACAGGGGACTTCACCCCTCCACTTT. Protein: CASSGPGQGTSPLHF. The V gene is TRBV9, the J gene TRBJ1-6; 10 bases are shared with TRBD1. Germline loops: CDR1 SGDLS, CDR2 YYNGEE. The V gene end was trimmed by 3 bases and the J gene end by 9 bases; junction bases not matched to a gene: 6. This CDR3 is 15 amino acids long. Based on the CDR3 plus reference TRBV9 and TRBJ1-6, the full variable domain is DSGVTQTPKHLITATGQRVTLRCSPRSGDLSVYWYQQSLDQGLQFLIQYYNGEERAKGNILERFSAQQFPDLHSELNLSSLELGDSALYFCASSGPGQGTSPLHFGNGTRLTVT.

The rearrangement uses TRBV30 and TRBJ2-7, with no clear D. CDR3 length equals 12 residues. Trimming took 1 base from V and 2 from J, leaving 6 bases between them. CDR1 and CDR2 (germline): GTSNPN, SVGIG (reference sequence). CDR3 nucleotide sequence: TGTGCCTGGAGTGCCAGGACCTACGAGCAGTACTTC. Translating gives CAWSARTYEQYF. Together with reference TRBV30 and TRBJ2-7, the CDR3 gives the full variable domain: SQTIHQWPATLVQPVGSPLSLECTVEGTSNPNLYWYRQAAGRGLQLLFYSVGIGQISSEVPQNLSASRPQDRQFILSSKKLLLSDSGFYLCAWSARTYEQYFGPGTRLTVT.

V gene TRBV4-3 combines with J gene TRBJ2-5; D is possibly TRBD1 (6 bases). The germline V and J ends were trimmed by 4 bases and 1 base, with 7 bases remaining between them. This CDR3 spans 13 amino acids. Germline V gives CDR1 LGHNA, CDR2 YSLEER. The CDR3 DNA reads TGCGCCAGCAGCCGGACAGTCCAAGAGACCCAGTACTTC. Translating it yields CASSRTVQETQYF.

The chain is built from TRBV4-3 and TRBJ1-2; the match to TRBD1 covers 11 bases. In germline, CDR1 is LGHNA, CDR2 YSLEER. The CDR3 extends over 18 amino acids. The ends lost 4 bases at V and 0 bases at J; junction bases unmatched: 10. This CDR3 reads CASSPGGTGGEANYGYTF. The CDR3 nucleotides are TGCGCCAGCAGCCCTGGCGGGACAGGGGGGGAAGCTAACTATGGCTACACCTTC.

The chain combines TRBV4-1 with TRBJ1-1, with no clear D. Trimming cost V 0 bases and J 3 bases, with 14 bases left between them. This CDR3 has 16 residues. Per germline, CDR1 MGHRA and CDR2 YSYEKL. In DNA form, the CDR3 reads TGCGCCAGCAGCCAAGATAGGTACGGGATTGACACTGAAGCTTTCTTT. Protein sequence: CASSQDRYGIDTEAFF.

This sequence joins TRBV27 and TRBJ2-3, with a possible D match to TRBD1 (6 bases). Deletions cut 2 bases from V and 6 bases from J, with 9 bases between. The CDR3 has 13 amino acids. Germline CDR1 is MNHEY and CDR2 is SMNVEV (reference sequence). The CDR3 spells CASSLTTGDTQYF. The CDR3 nucleotides read TGTGCCAGCAGTTTAACAACAGGGGATACGCAGTATTTT.

The rearrangement links TRBV9 to TRBJ1-1, with D maybe TRBD1 (6 bases). The V gene lost 0 bases and the J gene lost 4 bases, with 13 bases spanning the gap. CDR1 is SGDLS, CDR2 YYNGEE, per germline. This CDR3 is 15 amino acids long. CDR3 bases: TGTGCCAGCAGCGTAGGTACAGGGTGGGGCACTGAAGCTTTCTTT. Protein product: CASSVGTGWGTEAFF.

The V call is TRBV4-3, the J call TRBJ2-7; no clear D gene. This CDR3 contains 14 residues. Germline V lookup: CDR1 LGHNA, CDR2 YSLEER. Trimming took off 0 bases at V and 5 bases at J, with 11 bases between the two ends. For the CDR3, the DNA is TGCGCCAGCAGCCAAGATTCCAGAATCCACGAGCAGTACTTC. Amino acids: CASSQDSRIHEQYF.

The count of this clone is one. The DNA for the CDR3 is TGTGCCAGCAGTTTATCCCCGACAGGGAAGGGCTACACCTTC. As protein: CASSLSPTGKGYTF. The J gene is TRBJ1-2, the V gene TRBV27; 7 nucleotides agree with TRBD1. Germline values: CDR1 MNHEY, CDR2 SMNVEV (reference sequence). V was clipped by 0 bases and J by 8 bases; unmatched bases: 6. This CDR3 contains 14 residues.